This T cell receptor beta chain was retrieved from a study of blood T cell repertoires in COVID-19. For the study at large: Donors in the United States, Italy and Spain gave samples during acute or convalescent COVID-19. T cells, B-cell-depleted T cells, or PBMCs provided the cDNA or gDNA that served as material.

Authors' data handling: From reference gene primer amplification, estimates of nucleated cell counts were derived. Libraries were prepared by immunoSEQ multiplex PCR; TCRdb keeps only in-frame clonotypes and omits some of them. V and J calls and clone size are given by that table; D and trimming were obtained from the DNA. The sample yields roughly 350,000 clones, over 70% seen once. Seattle researchers signed up patients amid active infection and tracked them longitudinally. The CDR3 runs 13 residues. From germline, CDR1 is MNHNY and CDR2 SVGAGI (reference sequence). V shed 8 bases and J shed 4 bases, with 15 bases lying between them.

V usage is TRBV6-6 and J usage is TRBJ2-7; possibly TRBD1 for D (5 bases). This clonotype was sampled from a woman in her fifties or sixties with COVID-19, enrolled during active disease. The sequenced sample was peripheral blood. The chain's CDR3 is CASGAGLGYEQYF. The DNA for the CDR3 is TGTGCCAGCGGAGCAGGGTTAGGGTACGAGCAGTACTTC.